Below, one T cell receptor (beta chain) is given with its context. V lost 4 bases, J lost 4 bases, and 17 bases lay in between. Looked up from germline, CDR1 is SGHRS and CDR2 is YFSETQ. The CDR3 is made up of 15 amino acids. The data stem from a study of blood T cell repertoires in COVID-19. Authors' methods: Researchers report that nucleated cell counts were estimated from reference gene primer amplification. Sequenced by immunoSEQ multiplex PCR; TCRdb stores in-frame clones only, minus some. V and J calls and clone size come straight from that table; D and trimming were deduced from the DNA. The data contain around 99,000 clones, under 90% of them singletons.

The sequence came from a woman in her forties or fifties with acute or convalescent COVID-19. The chain has TRBV5-1 and TRBJ2-5; possibly TRBD1 for D (6 bases). Material for sequencing was peripheral blood. CDR3 DNA sequence: TGCGCCAGCAGCGTCCAGGGGATTGCGGCAGAGACCCAGTACTTC. Translating it yields CASSVQGIAAETQYF.